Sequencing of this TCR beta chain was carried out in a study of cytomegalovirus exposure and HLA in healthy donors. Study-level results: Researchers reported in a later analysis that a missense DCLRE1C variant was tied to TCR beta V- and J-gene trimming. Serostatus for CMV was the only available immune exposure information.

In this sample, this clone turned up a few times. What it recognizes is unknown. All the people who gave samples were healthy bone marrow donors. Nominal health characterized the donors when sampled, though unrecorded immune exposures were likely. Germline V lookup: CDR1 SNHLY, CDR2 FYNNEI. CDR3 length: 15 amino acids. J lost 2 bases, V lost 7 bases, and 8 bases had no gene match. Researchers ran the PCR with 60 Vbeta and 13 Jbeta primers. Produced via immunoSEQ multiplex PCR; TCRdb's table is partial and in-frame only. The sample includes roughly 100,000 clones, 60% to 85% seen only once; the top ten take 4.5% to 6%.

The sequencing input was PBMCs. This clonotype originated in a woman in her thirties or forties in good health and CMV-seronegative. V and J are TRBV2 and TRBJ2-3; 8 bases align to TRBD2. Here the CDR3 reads CASTPGLVATDTQYF. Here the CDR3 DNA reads TGTGCCAGCACCCCGGGACTAGTTGCCACAGATACGCAGTATTTT.